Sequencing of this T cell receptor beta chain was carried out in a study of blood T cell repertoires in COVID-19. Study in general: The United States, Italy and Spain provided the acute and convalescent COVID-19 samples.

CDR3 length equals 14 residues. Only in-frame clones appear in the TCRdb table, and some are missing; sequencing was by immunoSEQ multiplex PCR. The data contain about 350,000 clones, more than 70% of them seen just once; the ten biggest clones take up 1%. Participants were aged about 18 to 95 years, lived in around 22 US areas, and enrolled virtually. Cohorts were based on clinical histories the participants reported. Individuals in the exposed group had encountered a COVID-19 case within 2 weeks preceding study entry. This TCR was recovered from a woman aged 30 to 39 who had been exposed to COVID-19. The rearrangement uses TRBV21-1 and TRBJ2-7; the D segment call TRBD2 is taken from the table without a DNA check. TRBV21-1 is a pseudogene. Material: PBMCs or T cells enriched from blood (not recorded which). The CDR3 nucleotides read TGTGCCAGCAGCACTCCGACTAGCGAGCACGAGCAGTACTTC. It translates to CASSTPTSEHEQYF.